The 15 T cell receptor beta chains reported below all come from one sample, sequenced in a study of T cells after yellow fever vaccination (dated 2019 in TCRdb). Preparation of the library involved 5' RACE. The sequencing machine was an Illumina HiSeq 2500. TCRdb passed the public sequencing reads through fastp at Q25 and MiXCR, retaining productive beta sequences. Records with the same CDR3 protein are collapsed into one entry carrying the most frequent genes and DNA. The sample table records under 700,000 distinct CDR3 sequences; around a sixth of these occur just once. The ten largest clones capture around 15% of the sample. The treatment or condition label, read with the paper, signifies: live attenuated yellow fever vaccine strain. Sequenced here: PBMCs, sampled 4 to 6 days after the first yellow fever vaccination. Receptor source: a man aged 18 to 35 who received the YFV17D yellow fever vaccine.

The chain joins TRBV6-2 or TRBV6-3 to TRBJ2-1; TRBD2 aligns across 10 bases. This CDR3 region has 16 residues. Unmatched junction bases numbered 14, after V lost 6 bases and J lost 9 bases. The germline V gene encodes CDR1 MNHEY and CDR2 SVGEGT. The CDR3 DNA sequence: TGTGCCAGCAGGGGGACCGGGACTAGCGTGTTCGGTGAGCAGTTCTTC. Translated, it gives CASRGTGTSVFGEQFF.

This clonotype was detected only a few times. This rearrangement joins TRBV12-3 or TRBV12-4 to TRBJ2-5; D might be TRBD1 (5 bases). The V end lost 5 bases, the J end lost 4 bases, and 11 bases lay between the germline ends. The CDR3 loop spans 13 amino acids. CDR3 bases: TGTGCCAGCAGTGATGACAGACGAGAGACCCAGTACTTC. The encoded protein is CASSDDRRETQYF.

In its sample, this clonotype was seen a few times. The rearrangement links TRBV12-3 or TRBV12-4 to TRBJ2-7; 9 positions match TRBD1. The trim removed 5 bases at V and 5 bases at J, leaving 7 bases unmatched. The length of the CDR3 is 14 residues. CDR3 in amino acids: CASSGDRELDEQYF. In nucleotides, the CDR3 is TGTGCCAGCAGTGGGGACAGGGAATTAGACGAGCAGTACTTC.

The chain is built from TRBV27 and TRBJ1-1; tentative D call: TRBD1 (5 bases). Trimming pared 8 bases from V and 0 bases from J, leaving 13 bases between. Germline CDR1 reads MNHEY; CDR2 reads SMNVEV (reference sequence). This CDR3 region has 14 residues. The CDR3 region is CASGLGGLNTEAFF. CDR3 DNA sequence: TGTGCCAGCGGCCTTGGGGGACTGAACACTGAAGCTTTCTTT.

This clonotype came up a few times. The chain's CDR3 is CASSATETQYF. The CDR3 bases are TGTGCCAGCAGTGCTACGGAGACCCAGTACTTC. The chain employs TRBV12-3 or TRBV12-4 and TRBJ2-5; D ambiguous. V lost 5 bases, J lost 5 bases, and 6 bases lay in between. The CDR3 extends over 11 amino acids.

This clonotype appeared many times. The genes are TRBV5-6 and TRBJ1-5; D not resolved. CDR1 is SGHDT, CDR2 YYEEEE, per germline. The CDR3 is 14 amino acids. Trimming pared 2 bases from V and 3 bases from J, leaving 9 bases between. CDR3 DNA: TGTGCCAGCAGCTTTATGGCAGCCAATCAGCCCCAGCATTTT. Translated, it gives CASSFMAANQPQHF. Complete variable domain (other parts from reference TRBV5-6 and TRBJ1-5): DAGVTQSPTHLIKTRGQQVTLRCSPKSGHDTVSWYQQALGQGPQFIFQYYEEEERQRGNFPDRFSGHQFPNYSSELNVNALLLGDSALYLCASSFMAANQPQHFGDGTRLSIL.

The chain has TRBV12-3 or TRBV12-4 and TRBJ1-6; no clear D gene. V was clipped by 6 bases and J by 0 bases, with 6 bases between them. The CDR3 length is 14 residues. CDR3 coding DNA: TGTGCCAGCAGGCGAGACTCCTATAATTCACCCCTCCACTTT. It yields the protein CASRRDSYNSPLHF.

This clonotype turned up a few times. The V and J genes are TRBV27 and TRBJ2-6, with no clear D. CDR3 length: 15 residues. Germline assignment: CDR1 MNHEY and CDR2 SMNVEV (reference sequence). V was cut by 1 base and J by 2 bases, with 6 bases left in between. In nucleotides, the CDR3 is TGTGCCAGCAGTTTATTAGCCGCTGGGGCCAACGTCCTGACTTTC. Translation gives CASSLLAAGANVLTF.

This clonotype was detected only once. This chain joins TRBV12-3 or TRBV12-4 and TRBJ1-1; D remains unclear. V dropped 3 bases and J dropped 4 bases, with 12 bases sitting between them. This CDR3 contains 14 residues. The CDR3 sequence is CASSFTPTGTEAFF. DNA of the CDR3: TGTGCCAGCAGTTTCACCCCTACGGGCACTGAAGCTTTCTTT.

This clonotype came up a few times. The gene calls are TRBV7-2 and TRBJ2-1; D is possibly TRBD2 (6 bases). V was pared by 0 bases and J by 9 bases, with 24 bases between. This CDR3 contains 18 residues. The germline CDR1 and CDR2 sequences are SGHTA and FQGNSA. As DNA, the CDR3 is TGTGCCAGCAGCTTAGCCAGGCGGTCGGCTAGCGCCTGGAGTGAGCAGTTCTTC. Translating gives CASSLARRSASAWSEQFF.

This rearrangement joins TRBV7-3 to TRBJ2-2, with a tentative D call TRBD2 (7 bases). Between the trimmed V and J ends, which lost 0 bases and 6 bases, there was a span of 14 bases. CDR3 length: 16 residues. Germline V CDR1 and CDR2: SGHTA, FQGTGA. CDR3 loop: CASSLTGGAAPGELFF. In nucleotides, the CDR3 is TGTGCCAGCAGCTTAACTGGGGGGGCCGCGCCCGGGGAGCTGTTTTTT.

The V call is TRBV10-3, the J call TRBJ1-2; D gene uncertain. The CDR3 covers 15 residues. V was cut by 2 bases and J by 0 bases, with 10 bases left in between. Germline V lookup: CDR1 ENHRY, CDR2 SYGVKD. The CDR3, as DNA: TGTGCCATCAGTGAGAACCAGGCGACTAACTATGGCTACACCTTC. This translates into CAISENQATNYGYTF.

The CDR3 is CASMQMPNTGELFF. CDR3 bases: TGCGCCAGCATGCAGATGCCGAACACCGGGGAGCTGTTTTTT. The chain recombines TRBV5-1 with TRBJ2-2; D unclear. The CDR3 covers 14 residues. Trimming stripped 6 bases from V and 0 bases from J, with 9 bases between. The germline gives CDR1 SGHRS, CDR2 YFSETQ.

The rearrangement uses TRBV9 and TRBJ2-5; TRBD1 is a possible D gene (8 bases). The germline V and J ends were trimmed by 1 base and 2 bases, with 12 bases remaining between them. Germline CDR1 and CDR2: SGDLS and YYNGEE. CDR3 size: 15 residues. The CDR3 nucleotides are TGTGCCAGCAGCGTAAACAGGGGGGGACAAGAGACCCAGTACTTC. This translates into CASSVNRGGQETQYF.

About this clonotype: No conserved phenylalanine or tryptophan is present at the end of the CDR3, so a read error is the likely explanation. The rearrangement links TRBV6-1 to TRBJ2-7; D perhaps matches TRBD1 (5 bases). Trimming pared 5 bases from V and 0 bases from J, leaving 11 bases between. CDR3 size: 14 residues. Germline V gene sequence: CDR1 MNHNS, CDR2 SASEGT. The CDR3 DNA reads TGTGCCAGCAGTCCGCAGGGATCCTCCTACGAGCAGTACCTC. Encoded protein: CASSPQGSSYEQYL.